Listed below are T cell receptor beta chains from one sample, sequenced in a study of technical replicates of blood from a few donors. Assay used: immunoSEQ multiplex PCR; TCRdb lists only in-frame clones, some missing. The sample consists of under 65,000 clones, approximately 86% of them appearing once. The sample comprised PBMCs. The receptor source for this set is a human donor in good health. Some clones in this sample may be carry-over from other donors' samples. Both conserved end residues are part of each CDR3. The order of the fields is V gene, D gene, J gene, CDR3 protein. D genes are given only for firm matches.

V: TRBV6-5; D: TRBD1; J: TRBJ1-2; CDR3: CASSYPTGGGNYGYTF
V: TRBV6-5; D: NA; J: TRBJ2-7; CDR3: CASRPGQVNSYEQYF
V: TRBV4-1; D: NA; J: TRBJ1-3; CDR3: CASSHAGGGGARNTIYF
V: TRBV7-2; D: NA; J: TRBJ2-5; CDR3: CASSSYIGEETQYF
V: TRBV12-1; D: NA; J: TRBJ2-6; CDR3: CASSFEGRAVSGANVLTF
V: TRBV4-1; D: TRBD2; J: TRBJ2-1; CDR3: CASSHGSGRANNEQFF
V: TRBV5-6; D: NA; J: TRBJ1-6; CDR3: CASSLGAARPLLSPLHF
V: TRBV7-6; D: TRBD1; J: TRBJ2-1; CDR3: CASSQDRGGYNEQFF
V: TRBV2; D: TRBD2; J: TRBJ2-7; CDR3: CASRRGTTSWEQYF
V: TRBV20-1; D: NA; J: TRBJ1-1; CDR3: CSAGGNTEAFF
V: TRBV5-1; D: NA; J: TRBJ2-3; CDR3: CASSQRGMDRGDTQYF
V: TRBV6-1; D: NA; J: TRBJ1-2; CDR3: CASSDRLYGYTF
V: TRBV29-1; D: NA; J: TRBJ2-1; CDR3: CSVEGLLRRNEQFF
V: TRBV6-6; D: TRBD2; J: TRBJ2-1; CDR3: CASSYGGQRGYNEQFF
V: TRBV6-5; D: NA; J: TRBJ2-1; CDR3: CASSYSSSYNEQFF
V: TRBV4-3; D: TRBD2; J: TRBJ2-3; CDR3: CASAPAGGPTDTQYF
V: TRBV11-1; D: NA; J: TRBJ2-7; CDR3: CASSLRGSYEQYF
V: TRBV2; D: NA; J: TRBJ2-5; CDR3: CASSLQETQYF
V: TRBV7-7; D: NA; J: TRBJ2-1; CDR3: CASSLARRNEQFF
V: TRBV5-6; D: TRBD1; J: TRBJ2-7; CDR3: CASRYRQGAYEQYF
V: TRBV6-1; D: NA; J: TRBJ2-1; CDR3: CASGNLGTAYNEQFF
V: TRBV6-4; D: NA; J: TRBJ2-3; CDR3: CASSISGEPTDTQYF
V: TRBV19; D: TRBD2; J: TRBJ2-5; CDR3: CASSINWLAGGRETQYF
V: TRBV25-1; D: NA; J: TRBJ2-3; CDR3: CASSGDAYTQYF
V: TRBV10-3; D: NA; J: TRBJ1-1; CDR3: CAISPGSMNTEAFF
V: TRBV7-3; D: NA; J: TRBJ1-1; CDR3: CASSLGSNTEAFF
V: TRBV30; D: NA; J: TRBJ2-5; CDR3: CAWSVRLRQETQYF
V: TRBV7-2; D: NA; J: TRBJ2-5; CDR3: CASSSGLERETQYF
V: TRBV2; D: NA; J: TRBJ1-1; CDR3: CASSWGVANTEAFF
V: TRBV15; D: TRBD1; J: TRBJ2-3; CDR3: CATSRDLFATGGVNTQYF
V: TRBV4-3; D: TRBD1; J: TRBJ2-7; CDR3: CASSQDTGVIYEQYF
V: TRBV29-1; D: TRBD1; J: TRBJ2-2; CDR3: CSVRQGTGELFF
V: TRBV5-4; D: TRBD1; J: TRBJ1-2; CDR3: CASSWQGAGYGYTF
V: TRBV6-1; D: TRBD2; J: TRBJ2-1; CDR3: CASSARAGASNNEQFF
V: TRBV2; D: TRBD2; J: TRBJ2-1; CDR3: CASKGGTSGYNEQFF
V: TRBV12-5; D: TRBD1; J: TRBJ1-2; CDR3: CASGPGPVTGTYGYTF
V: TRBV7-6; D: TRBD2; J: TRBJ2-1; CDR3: CASSLLVGGLAMRFEQFF
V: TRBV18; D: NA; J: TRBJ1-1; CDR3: CASSPGGSEAFF
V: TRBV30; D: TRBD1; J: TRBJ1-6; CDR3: CAWSGTGHNSPLHF
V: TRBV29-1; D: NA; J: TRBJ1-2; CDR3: CSVPSGSGYTF
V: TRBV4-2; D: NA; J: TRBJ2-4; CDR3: CASSQESARGAKNIQYF
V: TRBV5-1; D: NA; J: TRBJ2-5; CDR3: CASSPDQETQYF